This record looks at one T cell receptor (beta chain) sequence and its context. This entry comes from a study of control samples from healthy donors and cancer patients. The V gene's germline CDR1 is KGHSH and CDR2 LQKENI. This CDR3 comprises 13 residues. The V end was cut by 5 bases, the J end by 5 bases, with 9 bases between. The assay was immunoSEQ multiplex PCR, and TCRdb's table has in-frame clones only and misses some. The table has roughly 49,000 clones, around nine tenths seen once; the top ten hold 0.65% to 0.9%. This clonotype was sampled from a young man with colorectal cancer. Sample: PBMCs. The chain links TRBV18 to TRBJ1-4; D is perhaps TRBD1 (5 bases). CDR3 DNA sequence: TGTGCCAGCTCAGACAGTGCCAATGAAAAACTGTTTTTT. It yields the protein CASSDSANEKLFF.